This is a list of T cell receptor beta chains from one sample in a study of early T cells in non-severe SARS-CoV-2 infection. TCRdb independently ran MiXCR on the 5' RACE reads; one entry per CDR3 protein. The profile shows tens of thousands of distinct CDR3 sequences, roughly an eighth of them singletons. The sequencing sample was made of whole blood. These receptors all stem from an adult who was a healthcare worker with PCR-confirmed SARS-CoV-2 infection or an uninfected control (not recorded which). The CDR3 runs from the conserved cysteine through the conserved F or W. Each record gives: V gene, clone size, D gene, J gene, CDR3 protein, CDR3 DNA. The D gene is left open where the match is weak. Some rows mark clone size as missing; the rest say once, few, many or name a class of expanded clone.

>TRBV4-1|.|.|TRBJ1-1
CASSPSTGANTEAFF
TGCGCCAGCAGCCCATCGACAGGAGCGAACACTGAAGCTTTCTTT
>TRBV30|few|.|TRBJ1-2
CAWSVGGRENGYTF
TGTGCCTGGAGTGTAGGGGGGCGCGAGAATGGCTACACCTTC
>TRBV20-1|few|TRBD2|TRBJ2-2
CSARPSGRADSGELFF
TGCAGTGCTAGACCTAGCGGGAGGGCCGATTCCGGGGAGCTGTTTTTT
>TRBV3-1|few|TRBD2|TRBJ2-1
CASSQHVGGSVYNEQFF
TGTGCCAGCAGCCAACATGTGGGCGGGAGCGTGTACAATGAGCAGTTCTTC
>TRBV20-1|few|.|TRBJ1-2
CSAREYWGYGYTF
TGCAGTGCTAGAGAGTACTGGGGCTATGGCTACACCTTC
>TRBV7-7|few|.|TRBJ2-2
CASSSSETTGELFF
TGTGCTAGCAGCTCGAGCGAGACCACCGGGGAGCTGTTTTTT
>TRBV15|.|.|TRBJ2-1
CATSRDIARNEQFF
TGTGCCACCAGCAGAGATATTGCGCGCAATGAGCAGTTCTTC
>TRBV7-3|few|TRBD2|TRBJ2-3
CASSSPSGSTDTQYF
TGTGCCAGCAGCTCCCCTAGCGGGAGCACAGATACGCAGTATTTT
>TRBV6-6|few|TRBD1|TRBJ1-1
CASSLQGRVGDTEAFF
TGTGCCAGCAGTTTACAGGGGAGGGTAGGGGACACTGAAGCTTTCTTT
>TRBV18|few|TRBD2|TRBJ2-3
CASSPGLAGEGTQYF
TGTGCCAGCTCCCCAGGACTAGCGGGAGAGGGTACGCAGTATTTT
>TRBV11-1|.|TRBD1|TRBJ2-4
CASSPGQGTPKNIQYF
TGTGCCAGCAGCCCGGGACAGGGGACGCCCAAAAACATTCAGTACTTC
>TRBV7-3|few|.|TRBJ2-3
CASSPRESGADTQYF
TGTGCCAGCAGCCCTAGGGAGTCTGGAGCAGATACGCAGTATTTT
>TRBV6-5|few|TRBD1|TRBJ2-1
CASSRTGRSQFF
TGTGCCAGCAGTCGGACAGGGAGGTCGCAGTTCTTC
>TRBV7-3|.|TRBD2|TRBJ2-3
CASSAQSGSVDTQYF
TGTGCCAGCAGCGCCCAAAGCGGGAGTGTAGATACGCAGTATTTT
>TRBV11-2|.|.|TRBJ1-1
CASSFNRFGTEAFF
TGTGCCAGCAGCTTTAACAGGTTTGGCACTGAAGCTTTCTTT
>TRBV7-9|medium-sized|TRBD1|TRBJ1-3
CASSSRDRRGNTIYF
TGTGCCAGCAGCTCCCGGGACAGGCGTGGAAACACCATATATTTT
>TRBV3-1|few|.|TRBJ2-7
CASSQGFEQYF
TGTGCCAGCAGCCAAGGTTTTGAGCAGTACTTC
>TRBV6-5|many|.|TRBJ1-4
CASSYGETNEKLFF
TGTGCCAGCAGTTACGGGGAAACTAATGAAAAACTGTTTTTT
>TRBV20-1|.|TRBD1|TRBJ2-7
CSAQGTGGYEQYF
TGCAGTGCTCAGGGGACAGGAGGTTACGAGCAGTACTTC
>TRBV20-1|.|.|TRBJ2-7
CSAIVPGGDEQYF
TGCAGTGCTATAGTCCCTGGGGGCGACGAGCAGTACTTC
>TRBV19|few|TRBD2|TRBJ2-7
CASSIGTSFYEQYF
TGTGCCAGTAGTATCGGGACTAGCTTCTACGAGCAGTACTTC
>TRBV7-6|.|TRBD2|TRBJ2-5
CASSLGLAGLQETQYF
TGTGCCAGCAGCTTAGGGCTAGCGGGGCTCCAAGAGACCCAGTACTTC
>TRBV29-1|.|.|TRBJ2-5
CSAGSRSQETQYF
TGCAGCGCCGGTTCGAGGTCGCAAGAGACCCAGTACTTC
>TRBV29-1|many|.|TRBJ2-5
CSVNYLQETQYF
TGCAGCGTTAATTACCTGCAGGAGACCCAGTACTTC
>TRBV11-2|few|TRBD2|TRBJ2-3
CASSLDPAGGRTDTQYF
TGTGCCAGCAGCTTAGATCCCGCGGGAGGGCGGACAGATACGCAGTATTTT
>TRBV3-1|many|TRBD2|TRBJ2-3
CASSQSLAGDTDTQYF
TGTGCCAGCAGCCAATCACTAGCGGGGGACACAGATACGCAGTATTTT
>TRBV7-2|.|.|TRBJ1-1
CASSIWGSTEAFF
TGTGCCAGCAGTATCTGGGGAAGCACTGAAGCTTTCTTT
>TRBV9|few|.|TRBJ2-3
CASSVGTWATDTQYF
TGTGCCAGCAGCGTAGGGACTTGGGCCACAGATACGCAGTATTTT
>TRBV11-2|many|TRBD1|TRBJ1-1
CASSFQGAGTEAFF
TGTGCCAGCAGCTTTCAGGGGGCAGGAACTGAAGCTTTCTTT
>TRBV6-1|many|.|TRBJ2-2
CASSERPGLAGELFF
TGTGCCAGCAGTGAACGGCCAGGCTTGGCCGGGGAGCTGTTTTTT
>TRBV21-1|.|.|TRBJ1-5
CASSLRQVTRNQPQHF
TGTGCCAGCAGCCTACGACAGGTAACCCGCAATCAGCCCCAGCATTTT
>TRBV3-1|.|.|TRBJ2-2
CASSLGPNGELFF
TGTGCCAGCAGCCTCGGGCCCAACGGGGAGCTGTTTTTT
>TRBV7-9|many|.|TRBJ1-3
CASSFSMGVGNTIYF
TGTGCCAGCAGCTTTTCAATGGGAGTTGGAAACACCATATATTTT
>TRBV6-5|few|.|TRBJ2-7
CASSLFPQSSYEQYF
TGTGCCAGCAGCTTATTCCCTCAAAGCTCCTACGAGCAGTACTTC
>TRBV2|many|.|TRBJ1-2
CASRPETLTYGYTF
TGTGCCAGCAGACCCGAGACGTTGACCTATGGCTACACCTTC
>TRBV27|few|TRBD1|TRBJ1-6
CASSLGQGTNSPLHF
TGTGCCAGCAGTCTCGGACAGGGGACGAATTCACCCCTCCACTTT
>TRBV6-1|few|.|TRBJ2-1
CASSVESVANEQFF
TGTGCCAGCAGTGTCGAGTCGGTGGCGAATGAGCAGTTCTTC
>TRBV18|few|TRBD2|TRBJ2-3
CASSPAGGQADTQYF
TGTGCCAGCTCACCGGCGGGAGGGCAAGCAGATACGCAGTATTTT
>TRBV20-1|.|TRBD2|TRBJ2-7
CSAKTSGRNYEQYF
TGCAGTGCTAAGACTAGCGGGAGAAACTACGAGCAGTACTTC
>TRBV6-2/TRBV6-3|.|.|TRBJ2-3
CASSYSRESTDTQYF
TGTGCCAGCAGTTACTCGCGGGAAAGCACAGATACGCAGTATTTT
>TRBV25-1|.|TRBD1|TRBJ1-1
CASSDGWAGGTEAFF
TGTGCCAGCAGTGATGGGTGGGCAGGGGGCACTGAAGCTTTCTTT
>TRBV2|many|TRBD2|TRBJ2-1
CASTSAGGSSYNEQFF
TGTGCCAGCACATCAGCGGGAGGTAGCTCCTACAATGAGCAGTTCTTC
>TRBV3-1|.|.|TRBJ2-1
CASSQDEYEQFF
TGTGCCAGCAGCCAAGATGAGTATGAGCAGTTCTTC
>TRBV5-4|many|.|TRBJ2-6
CASSSPGSGANVLTF
TGTGCCAGCAGCTCCCCCGGCTCTGGGGCCAACGTCCTGACTTTC
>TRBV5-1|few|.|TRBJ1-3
CASSISGRDTIYF
TGCGCCAGCAGTATTTCGGGAAGGGACACCATATATTTT
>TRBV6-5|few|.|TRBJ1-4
CASSYSTSEKLFF
TGTGCCAGCAGTTACTCGACTAGTGAAAAACTGTTTTTT
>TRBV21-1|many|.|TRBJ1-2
CASSKIGVQDYGYTF
TGTGCCAGCAGCAAAATTGGTGTCCAGGACTATGGCTACACCTTC
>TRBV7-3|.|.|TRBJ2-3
CASSSYGTDTQYF
TGTGCCAGCAGCAGTTATGGGACAGATACGCAGTATTTT
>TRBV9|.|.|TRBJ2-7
CASSNTPLAGEQYF
TGTGCCAGCAGTAATACCCCATTGGCGGGGGAGCAGTACTTC